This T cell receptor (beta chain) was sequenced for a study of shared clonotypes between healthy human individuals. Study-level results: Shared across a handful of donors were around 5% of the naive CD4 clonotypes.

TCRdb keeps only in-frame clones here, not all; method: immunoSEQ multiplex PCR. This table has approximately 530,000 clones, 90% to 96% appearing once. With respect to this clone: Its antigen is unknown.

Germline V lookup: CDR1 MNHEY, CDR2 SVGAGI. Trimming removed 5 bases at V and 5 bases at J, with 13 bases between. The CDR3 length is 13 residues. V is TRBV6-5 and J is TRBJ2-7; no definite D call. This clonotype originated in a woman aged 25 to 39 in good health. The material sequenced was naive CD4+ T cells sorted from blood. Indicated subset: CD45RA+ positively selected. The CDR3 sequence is CASSVRGFNEQYF. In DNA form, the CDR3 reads TGTGCCAGCAGTGTCCGCGGTTTTAACGAGCAGTACTTC.